This T cell receptor (beta chain) was captured by sequencing in a study of blood T cell repertoires in COVID-19. Study summary: The United States, Italy and Spain were the sources of the acute and convalescent COVID-19 samples.

This clone was observed a single time. Original handling: Reference gene primer amplification gave nucleated cell count estimates. The table came from immunoSEQ multiplex PCR; TCRdb's copy has only in-frame clones and leaves some out. Clonal size and the V and J genes are those of that table, whereas D and trimming came from the DNA. This table holds just under 350,000 clones, around 82% found once. This CDR3 spans 15 amino acids. V lost 1 base and J lost 6; bases outside the gene matches: 7. Germline V gene sequence: CDR1 MGHDK, CDR2 SYGVNS. The specimen was peripheral blood. The origin of this receptor is a man aged 30-40 years with active or convalescent COVID-19. This chain joins TRBV25-1 and TRBJ2-3, with 7 bases that match TRBD2. CDR3 bases: TGTGCCAGCAGTGAATTGGGGGGGGGATTGGATACGCAGTATTTT. Its translation: CASSELGGGLDTQYF. The whole variable domain, remainder taken from reference TRBV25-1 and TRBJ2-3, is EADIYQTPRYLVIGTGKKITLECSQTMGHDKMYWYQQDPGMELHLIHYSYGVNSTEKGDLSSESTVSRIRTEHFPLTLESARPSHTSQYLCASSELGGGLDTQYFGPGTRLTVL.